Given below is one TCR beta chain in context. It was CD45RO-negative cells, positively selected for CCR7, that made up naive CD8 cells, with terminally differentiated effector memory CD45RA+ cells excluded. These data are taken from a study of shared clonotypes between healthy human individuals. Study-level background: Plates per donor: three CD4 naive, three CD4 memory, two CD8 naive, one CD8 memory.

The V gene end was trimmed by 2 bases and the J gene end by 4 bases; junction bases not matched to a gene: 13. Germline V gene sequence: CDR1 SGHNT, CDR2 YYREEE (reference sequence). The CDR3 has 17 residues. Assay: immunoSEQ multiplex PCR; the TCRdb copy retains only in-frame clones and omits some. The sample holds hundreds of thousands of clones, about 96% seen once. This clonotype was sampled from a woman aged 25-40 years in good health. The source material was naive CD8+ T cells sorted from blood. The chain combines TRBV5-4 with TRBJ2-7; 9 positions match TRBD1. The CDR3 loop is CASSLDAENRGPYEQYF. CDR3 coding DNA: TGTGCCAGCAGCTTAGATGCGGAGAACAGGGGGCCGTACGAGCAGTACTTC.